The present entry profiles one TCR beta chain with its context. The sample belongs to a study of blood T cell repertoires in COVID-19. Study context: Sites in the United States, Italy and Spain provided acute and convalescent COVID-19 samples. T cells, B-cell-depleted T cells, or PBMCs provided the cDNA or gDNA that served as material.

A Seattle source enrolled patients during active infection and followed them longitudinally. As originally analysed: Estimated nucleated cell counts came from reference gene primer amplification. Profiled with immunoSEQ multiplex PCR; TCRdb holds only in-frame clones, not every one. V, J and clone size are those of that table, while D and trimming were read from the DNA. The table shows under 65,000 clones, with around 90% occurring only once. The sequencing input was peripheral blood. The source is a woman older than 75 with COVID-19, enrolled during active disease.

CDR3 loop: CASSLDKGRIGNQPQHF. The CDR3 DNA follows: TGTGCCAGTAGTCTCGACAAGGGGAGGATTGGGAATCAGCCCCAGCATTTT. The J gene is TRBJ1-5, the V gene TRBV19, with D tentatively TRBD1 (5 bases). This CDR3 is 17 amino acids long. The V and J ends lost 5 bases and 4 bases respectively, with 21 bases between them. Per germline, CDR1 LNHDA and CDR2 SQIVND (reference sequence).